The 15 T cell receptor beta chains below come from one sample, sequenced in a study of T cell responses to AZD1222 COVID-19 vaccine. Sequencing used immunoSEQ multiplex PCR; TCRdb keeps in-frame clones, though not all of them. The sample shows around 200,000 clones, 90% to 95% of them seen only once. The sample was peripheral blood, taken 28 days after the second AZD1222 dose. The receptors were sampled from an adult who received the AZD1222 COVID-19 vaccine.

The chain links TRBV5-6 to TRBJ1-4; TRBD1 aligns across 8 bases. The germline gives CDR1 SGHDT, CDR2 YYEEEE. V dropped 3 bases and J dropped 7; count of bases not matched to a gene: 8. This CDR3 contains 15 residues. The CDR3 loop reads CASSWFGTGGEKLFF. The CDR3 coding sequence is TGTGCCAGCAGCTGGTTCGGGACAGGAGGTGAAAAACTGTTTTTT.

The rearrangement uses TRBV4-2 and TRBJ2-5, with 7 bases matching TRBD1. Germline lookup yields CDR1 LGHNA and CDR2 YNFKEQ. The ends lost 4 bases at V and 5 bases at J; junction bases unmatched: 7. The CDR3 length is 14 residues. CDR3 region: CASSLGQAEETQYF. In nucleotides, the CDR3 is TGTGCCAGCAGCCTAGGACAGGCAGAGGAGACCCAGTACTTC.

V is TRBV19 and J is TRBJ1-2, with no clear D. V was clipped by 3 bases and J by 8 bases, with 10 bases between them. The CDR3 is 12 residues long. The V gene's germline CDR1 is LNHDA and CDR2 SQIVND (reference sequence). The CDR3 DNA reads TGTGCCAGTAGTATGACTGCTAACGGCTACACCTTC. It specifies CASSMTANGYTF.

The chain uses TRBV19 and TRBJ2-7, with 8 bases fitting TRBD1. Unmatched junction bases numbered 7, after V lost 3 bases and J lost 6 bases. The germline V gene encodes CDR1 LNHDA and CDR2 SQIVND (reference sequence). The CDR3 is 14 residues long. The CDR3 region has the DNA TGTGCCAGTAGTATCTCCAGGGGGCTGGGCGAGCAGTACTTC. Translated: CASSISRGLGEQYF.

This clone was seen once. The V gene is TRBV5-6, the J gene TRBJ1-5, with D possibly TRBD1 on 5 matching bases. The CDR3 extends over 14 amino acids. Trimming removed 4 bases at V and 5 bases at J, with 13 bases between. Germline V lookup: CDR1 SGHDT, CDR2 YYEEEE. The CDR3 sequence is CASSRIGGDQPQHF. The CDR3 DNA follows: TGTGCCAGCAGCCGGATTGGGGGAGATCAGCCCCAGCATTTT.

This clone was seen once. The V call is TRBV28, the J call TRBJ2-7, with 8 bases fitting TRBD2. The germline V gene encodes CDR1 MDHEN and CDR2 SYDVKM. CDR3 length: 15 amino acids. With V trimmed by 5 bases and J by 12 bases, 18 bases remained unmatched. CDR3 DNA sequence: TGTGCCAGCAGTCAGACTCCGACTAGCGACCTCGAAGTGTACTTC. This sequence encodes CASSQTPTSDLEVYF.

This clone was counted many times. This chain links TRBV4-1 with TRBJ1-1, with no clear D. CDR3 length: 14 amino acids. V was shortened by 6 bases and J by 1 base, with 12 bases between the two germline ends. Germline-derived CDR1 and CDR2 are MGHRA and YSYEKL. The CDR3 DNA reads TGCGCCAGCAGAGGCCCCCTAAGGAACACTGAAGCTTTCTTT. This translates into CASRGPLRNTEAFF.

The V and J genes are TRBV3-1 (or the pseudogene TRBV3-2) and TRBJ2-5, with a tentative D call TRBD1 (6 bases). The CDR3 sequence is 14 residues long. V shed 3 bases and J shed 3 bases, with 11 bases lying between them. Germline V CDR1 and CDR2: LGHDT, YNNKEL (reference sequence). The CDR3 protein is CASSHRDTKETQYF. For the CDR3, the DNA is TGTGCCAGCAGCCACCGGGACACCAAAGAGACCCAGTACTTC.

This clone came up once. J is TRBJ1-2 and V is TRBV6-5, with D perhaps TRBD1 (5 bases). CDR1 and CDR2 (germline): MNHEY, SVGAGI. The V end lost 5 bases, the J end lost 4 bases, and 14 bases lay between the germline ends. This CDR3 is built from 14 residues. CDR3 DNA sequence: TGTGCCAGCAGTCCCCGGGACGGATCCTATGGCTACACCTTC. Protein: CASSPRDGSYGYTF.

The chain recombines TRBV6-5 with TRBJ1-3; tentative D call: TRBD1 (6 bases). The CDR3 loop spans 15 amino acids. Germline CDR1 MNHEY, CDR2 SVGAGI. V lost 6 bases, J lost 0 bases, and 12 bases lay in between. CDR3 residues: CASREGGVSGNTIYF. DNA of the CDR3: TGTGCCAGCAGGGAGGGGGGGGTCTCTGGAAACACCATATATTTT.

The CDR3 loop is CASRLGGAEAFF. The CDR3 bases are TGTGCCAGTAGACTGGGGGGGGCTGAAGCTTTCTTT. The V call is TRBV19, the J call TRBJ1-1; TRBD1 is a possible D gene (5 bases). CDR1 LNHDA and CDR2 SQIVND come from the germline V gene (reference sequence). The CDR3 has 12 amino acids. V lost 6 bases and J lost 6, with 11 bases in between.

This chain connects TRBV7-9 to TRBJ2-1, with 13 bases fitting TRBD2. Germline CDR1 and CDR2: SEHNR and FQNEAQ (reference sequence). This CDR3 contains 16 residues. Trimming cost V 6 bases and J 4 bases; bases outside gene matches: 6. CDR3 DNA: TGTGCCAGCAGTAGACTAGCGGGGGGCCTGTACAATGAGCAGTTCTTC. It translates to CASSRLAGGLYNEQFF.

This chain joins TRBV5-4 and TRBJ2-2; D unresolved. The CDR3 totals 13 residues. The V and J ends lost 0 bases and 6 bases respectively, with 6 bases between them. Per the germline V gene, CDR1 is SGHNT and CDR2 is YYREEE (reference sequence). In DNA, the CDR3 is TGTGCCAGCAGCTTGGCTGGACCCGGGGAGCTGTTTTTT. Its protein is CASSLAGPGELFF.

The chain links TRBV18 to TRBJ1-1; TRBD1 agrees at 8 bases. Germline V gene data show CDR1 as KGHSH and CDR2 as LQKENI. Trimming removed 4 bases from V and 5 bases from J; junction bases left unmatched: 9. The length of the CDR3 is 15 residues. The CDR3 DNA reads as TGTGCCAGCTCACGGGCAGGGGGCTTCTCAACTGAAGCTTTCTTT. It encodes CASSRAGGFSTEAFF. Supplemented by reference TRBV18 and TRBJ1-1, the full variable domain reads NAGVMQNPRHLVRRRGQEARLRCSPMKGHSHVYWYRQLPEEGLKFMVYLQKENIIDESGMPKERFSAEFPKEGPSILRIQQVVRGDSAAYFCASSRAGGFSTEAFFGQGTRLTVV.

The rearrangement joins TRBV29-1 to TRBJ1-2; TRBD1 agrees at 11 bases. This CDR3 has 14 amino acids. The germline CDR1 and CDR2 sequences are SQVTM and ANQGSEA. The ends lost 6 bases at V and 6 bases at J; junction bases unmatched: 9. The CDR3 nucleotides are TGCAGCGTCCTACCGGGACAGGGGGACGATGGCTACACCTTC. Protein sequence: CSVLPGQGDDGYTF.